Listed here are 7 T cell receptor beta chains from one sample, sequenced in a study of blood T cell repertoires in COVID-19. Assay used: immunoSEQ multiplex PCR; TCRdb lists only in-frame clones, some missing. The table lists 300,000 or so clones, about 85% of them singletons. Sequencing used PBMCs or T cells enriched from blood (not recorded which). The receptors stem from a woman between 25 and 40 years old who had recovered from COVID-19.

The chain recombines TRBV20-1 with TRBJ2-5; D is uncertain. Trimming removed 4 bases from V and 0 bases from J, with 3 bases in between. This CDR3 region has 11 residues. From germline, CDR1 is DFQATT and CDR2 SNEGSKA (reference sequence). CDR3 residues: CSAINQETQYF. The DNA for the CDR3 is TGCAGTGCTATCAACCAAGAGACCCAGTACTTC.

This chain uses TRBV6-1 with TRBJ1-5; possibly TRBD1 for D (5 bases). This CDR3 is built from 14 residues. V dropped 1 base and J dropped 7 bases, with 11 bases sitting between them. Germline V gene data show CDR1 as MNHNS and CDR2 as SASEGT. The CDR3 nucleotides are TGTGCCAGCAGTGAAGGACAGAAAGGACAGCCCCAGCATTTT. Its protein product is CASSEGQKGQPQHF.

This rearrangement joins TRBV4-1 to TRBJ1-1; possible D gene TRBD1, 5 bases. This CDR3 comprises 14 residues. V shed 0 bases and J shed 8 bases, with 13 bases lying between them. Germline V gene data show CDR1 as MGHRA and CDR2 as YSYEKL. The CDR3 spells CASSQEVQGGEAFF. In DNA form, the CDR3 reads TGCGCCAGCAGCCAAGAGGTCCAGGGTGGGGAAGCTTTCTTT.

The rearrangement joins TRBV6-5 to TRBJ1-1, with 7 bases aligning to TRBD1. V shed 6 bases, J shed 8 bases, and the junction held 12 bases outside the gene matches. Germline V lookup: CDR1 MNHEY, CDR2 SVGAGI. The CDR3 is 14 residues long. The CDR3 here is CASRQGQATREAFF. The DNA of the CDR3 is TGTGCCAGCAGACAAGGACAGGCAACCCGAGAAGCTTTCTTT.

In its sample, this clone was seen once. The chain has TRBV7-2 and TRBJ2-3; D is perhaps TRBD1 (5 bases). The length of the CDR3 is 14 residues. CDR1 SGHTA and CDR2 FQGNSA come from the germline V gene. Trimming shortened V by 2 bases and J by 6 bases, and 12 bases separated the two germline ends. CDR3 bases: TGTGCCAGCAGCTTACAAGGGGCCCAGGATACGCAGTATTTT. Encoded protein: CASSLQGAQDTQYF.

The chain is built from TRBV4-2 and TRBJ2-2, with D possibly being TRBD2 (6 bases). V lost 3 bases and J lost 9, with 23 bases in between. Germline V gene data show CDR1 as LGHNA and CDR2 as YNFKEQ. This CDR3 spans 17 amino acids. The CDR3 nucleotides are TGTGCCAGCAGCCAGGGAGGCGGGCAGGGAGTAACCAGGGAGCTGTTTTTT. Encoded protein: CASSQGGGQGVTRELFF.

This chain joins TRBV4-1 and TRBJ2-1, with D possibly TRBD1 on 5 matching bases. V lost 4 bases to trimming and J lost 1 base, with 11 bases between them. The CDR3 is 15 amino acids. From germline, CDR1 is MGHRA and CDR2 YSYEKL. The CDR3 protein is CASSRVDSSYNEQFF. The CDR3 DNA reads as TGCGCCAGCAGCCGGGTTGACAGTTCCTACAATGAGCAGTTCTTC.